A single sample is the source of the 10 T cell receptor beta chains below, sequenced in a study of blood T cell repertoires in COVID-19. Clones were read by immunoSEQ multiplex PCR, and TCRdb kept only the in-frame ones, dropping some. The data show about 78,000 clones, with roughly nine tenths seen just once and 4.5% to 6% held by the top ten. Source material: peripheral blood. The receptors here all came from an elderly woman with active or convalescent COVID-19.

CDR3 nucleotides: TGTGCCAGCAGCTTGGGCGGGGACAGGGGCGTTAAGTACGAGCAGTACTTC. Its protein is CASSLGGDRGVKYEQYF. This chain joins TRBV5-4 and TRBJ2-7, with TRBD1 matching 10 bases. The CDR3 has 17 residues. CDR1 and CDR2 (germline): SGHNT, YYREEE (reference sequence). Trimming cost V 0 bases and J 4 bases; bases outside gene matches: 10.

V is TRBV2 and J is TRBJ2-3; 9 bases map to TRBD2. The length of the CDR3 is 17 residues. Germline values: CDR1 SNHLY, CDR2 FYNNEI. J lost 7 bases, V lost 5 bases, and 16 bases had no gene match. The CDR3 DNA reads as TGTGCCAGCAGTCCAGTCCCGGGCGGGGGGGCGCGATATACGCAGTATTTT. Its translation is CASSPVPGGGARYTQYF.

The chain couples TRBV9 to TRBJ2-3; 13 nucleotides agree with TRBD2. Trimming took 4 bases from V and 1 from J; bases not matched to a gene: 9. The CDR3 totals 18 residues. Germline CDR1 SGDLS, CDR2 YYNGEE. The CDR3 sequence is CASSRGLAGVGGTDTQYF. In DNA form, the CDR3 reads TGTGCCAGCAGCCGTGGACTAGCGGGAGTAGGAGGCACAGATACGCAGTATTTT.

The chain combines TRBV9 with TRBJ2-7, with 7 bases that match TRBD2. The CDR3 has 16 amino acids. The V gene end was trimmed by 4 bases and the J gene end by 5 bases; junction bases not matched to a gene: 15. Germline CDR1 reads SGDLS; CDR2 reads YYNGEE. CDR3 nucleotide sequence: TGTGCCAGCAGCCCCAGACGGGGGGTCCCTCCTGACGAGCAGTACTTC. This codes for CASSPRRGVPPDEQYF. Full variable domain (rest looked up from reference TRBV9 and TRBJ2-7): DSGVTQTPKHLITATGQRVTLRCSPRSGDLSVYWYQQSLDQGLQFLIQYYNGEERAKGNILERFSAQQFPDLHSELNLSSLELGDSALYFCASSPRRGVPPDEQYFGPGTRLTVT.

This chain links TRBV6-5 with TRBJ1-3, with D unclear. The CDR3 is 15 amino acids. Germline CDR1 MNHEY, CDR2 SVGAGI. The V and J ends lost 4 bases and 0 bases respectively, with 10 bases between them. DNA of the CDR3: TGTGCCAGCAGTTCGAACGGAGTCTCTGGAAACACCATATATTTT. Its protein is CASSSNGVSGNTIYF.

This clone ranks as medium-sized. The chain couples TRBV4-3 to TRBJ1-3; unclear D gene. Germline V gene sequence: CDR1 LGHNA, CDR2 YSLEER. There are 17 residues in the CDR3. V lost 0 bases, J lost 0 bases, and 12 bases lay in between. The CDR3 spells CASSQDFSQVSGNTIYF. The CDR3 nucleotides are TGCGCCAGCAGCCAAGACTTCTCCCAGGTCTCTGGAAACACCATATATTTT.

This rearrangement joins TRBV5-5 to TRBJ2-7, with D possibly matching TRBD1 (5 bases). CDR3 length: 12 amino acids. The V gene lost 2 bases and the J gene lost 6 bases, with 9 bases spanning the gap. The V gene's germline CDR1 is SGHKS and CDR2 YYEKEE (reference sequence). CDR3 region: CASSLGVPEQYF. In DNA form, the CDR3 reads TGTGCCAGCAGCTTAGGGGTTCCCGAGCAGTACTTC.

This chain links TRBV6-5 with TRBJ1-3, with a tentative D call TRBD1 (6 bases). Trimming removed 0 bases at V and 4 bases at J, with 13 bases between. The CDR3 is 16 residues long. Per the germline V gene, CDR1 is MNHEY and CDR2 is SVGAGI. The CDR3 sequence: CASSYSPTGTGNTIYF. The DNA for the CDR3 is TGTGCCAGCAGTTACTCCCCCACAGGGACAGGAAACACCATATATTTT.

The CDR3 protein is CASSPVVNLSGNTIYF. CDR3 DNA sequence: TGTGCCAGCTCACCAGTAGTAAACCTCTCTGGAAACACCATATATTTT. The rearrangement joins TRBV18 to TRBJ1-3, with D unclear. Per germline, CDR1 KGHSH and CDR2 LQKENI. V lost 2 bases and J 0 bases, leaving 11 bases between the germline ends. There are 16 residues in the CDR3.

The rearrangement uses TRBV12-3 or TRBV12-4 and TRBJ2-1; a possible D gene is TRBD2 (5 bases). This CDR3 is built from 11 residues. Trimming removed 1 base from V and 10 bases from J, with 5 bases in between. The chain's CDR3 is CASSLVAEQFF. The DNA of the CDR3 is TGTGCCAGCAGTTTAGTAGCGGAGCAGTTCTTC.